The entry below describes one T cell receptor beta chain. What it binds is not known. This entry comes from a study of cytomegalovirus exposure and HLA in healthy donors. Study results and limitations: Later analysis associated a missense DCLRE1C variant with TCR beta V- and J-gene trimming.

The PCR was carried out with 60 Vbeta primers and 13 Jbeta primers. TCRdb's copy holds only in-frame clones and misses some; the assay was immunoSEQ multiplex PCR. The sample has hundreds of thousands of clones; around 80% are singletons. Trimming stripped 4 bases from V and 7 bases from J, with 19 bases between. The CDR3 totals 16 residues. Per the germline V gene, CDR1 is SNHLY and CDR2 is FYNNEI. The receptor comes from a man under 40 in good health and CMV-seronegative. The rearrangement uses TRBV2 and TRBJ1-4; no clear D gene. The sample consisted of PBMCs. The CDR3 loop is CASSGSAGRSGEKLFF. The DNA of the CDR3 is TGTGCCAGCAGTGGATCGGCAGGCCGAAGCGGTGAAAAACTGTTTTTT.